A single sample gave rise to the 23 T cell receptor beta chains below, sequenced in a study of cytomegalovirus exposure and HLA in healthy donors. PCR involved 60 Vbeta and 13 Jbeta primers. Only in-frame clones appear in the TCRdb table, and some are missing; sequencing was by immunoSEQ multiplex PCR. The data show about 270,000 clones, with roughly 88% seen just once and 3.5% to 4.5% held by the top ten. Material for sequencing was PBMCs. The receptors come from a man between 40 and 49 years old in good health and CMV-seropositive.

The genes are TRBV28 and TRBJ2-3; 9 nucleotides align to TRBD1. J lost 1 base, V lost 6 bases, and 2 bases had no gene match. The CDR3 is 14 residues long. Germline CDR1 is MDHEN and CDR2 is SYDVKM. The CDR3 spells CASRWDRGTDTQYF. The CDR3 DNA reads TGTGCCAGCAGGTGGGACAGGGGCACAGATACGCAGTATTTT.

The chain recombines TRBV6-6 with TRBJ2-3, with D perhaps TRBD1 (6 bases). Trimming removed 2 bases at V and 4 bases at J, with 13 bases between. The germline V gene encodes CDR1 MNHNY and CDR2 SVGAGI (reference sequence). This CDR3 region has 15 residues. The chain's CDR3 is CASSYRRQDADTQYF. Written as DNA, the CDR3 is TGTGCCAGCAGTTACCGCAGACAGGACGCAGATACGCAGTATTTT.

The CDR3 DNA is TGTGCCAGCAGCCTGGGACTAGCGGTCTCCTACGAGCAGTACTTC. Protein product: CASSLGLAVSYEQYF. This chain uses TRBV7-2 with TRBJ2-7; TRBD2 aligns across 11 bases. The CDR3 totals 15 residues. Germline CDR1 and CDR2: SGHTA and FQGNSA. The V and J ends lost 5 bases and 0 bases, in that order; junction bases with no gene match: 3.

The table lists this clone with a count of one. At one end, the junction sequence differs from germline, possibly due to a read error. CDR3 region: CASSGLTGAIYSYTF. The CDR3 DNA reads as TGTGCCAGTTCGGGCCTAACAGGAGCCATCTATAGCTACACCTTC. This chain links TRBV19 with TRBJ1-2, with a weak D call TRBD1 (5 bases). The germline V gene has CDR1 LNHDA and CDR2 SQIVND (reference sequence). The CDR3 runs to 15 residues.

V and J are TRBV27 and TRBJ1-2, with 8 bases aligning to TRBD1. The CDR3 length is 15 residues. Per germline, CDR1 MNHEY and CDR2 SMNVEV (reference sequence). The J segment lost 4 bases and the V segment lost 5 bases, leaving 9 bases of the junction unmatched. The CDR3 DNA sequence: TGTGCCAGCAGTCCCCGGGACAGGACAATCTATGGCTACACCTTC. The encoded protein is CASSPRDRTIYGYTF.

Worth noting for this clone: Other DNA sequences of this sample code for an identical CDR3. The rearrangement uses TRBV2 and TRBJ2-5, with unresolved D. The CDR3 totals 12 residues. Germline lookup yields CDR1 SNHLY and CDR2 FYNNEI. V lost 4 bases and J 2 bases, leaving 5 bases between the germline ends. The CDR3 nucleotides are TGTGCCAGCAGTGTGCAGCAAGAGACCCAGTACTTC. Translated: CASSVQQETQYF.

V and J are TRBV10-3 and TRBJ1-1, with 8 bases matching TRBD1. Trimming removed 2 bases from V and 3 bases from J; junction bases left unmatched: 8. Germline V gene sequence: CDR1 ENHRY, CDR2 SYGVKD. This CDR3 region has 16 residues. The CDR3 sequence: CAISEKFTGGYTEAFF. For the CDR3, the DNA is TGTGCCATCAGTGAGAAGTTCACAGGGGGATACACTGAAGCTTTCTTT.

This rearrangement joins TRBV29-1 to TRBJ2-5; TRBD2 matches at 11 bases. Germline V lookup: CDR1 SQVTM, CDR2 ANQGSEA. This CDR3 is 13 amino acids long. The CDR3 DNA reads as TGCAGTAAGACTAGCGGGGAGGGGGAGACCCAGTACTTC. Translating it yields CSKTSGEGETQYF.

CDR3 in DNA: TGTGCCAGCAGCCGAGGCAGCACCCGGGGCACTGAAGCTTTCTTT. Translation: CASSRGSTRGTEAFF. The J gene is TRBJ1-1, the V gene TRBV13; D not resolved. The CDR3 spans 15 residues. Trimming stripped 5 bases from V and 4 bases from J, with 17 bases between. Germline loops: CDR1 PRHDT, CDR2 FYEKMQ (reference sequence).

This clone was observed a single time. The chain is built from TRBV6-1 and TRBJ2-1; TRBD2 matches at 8 bases. This CDR3 has 14 amino acids. CDR1 is MNHNS, CDR2 SASEGT, per germline. Losses at the gene ends were 8 bases for V and 1 base for J; bases not matched to a gene: 4. CDR3 sequence reads: CASLIAGSYNEQFF. CDR3 nucleotides: TGTGCCAGCCTCATAGCGGGGTCCTACAATGAGCAGTTCTTC.

The CDR3: CASSIPSRQGSFLRTEAFF. The CDR3 DNA follows: TGTGCCAGTAGTATCCCAAGTAGACAGGGGAGTTTTTTGAGGACTGAAGCTTTCTTT. This rearrangement joins TRBV19 to TRBJ1-1; 8 bases align to TRBD1. The CDR3 extends over 19 amino acids. Unmatched junction bases numbered 20, after V lost 3 bases and J lost 5 bases. CDR1 and CDR2 from the germline V gene are LNHDA and SQIVND (reference sequence).

The rearrangement joins TRBV7-9 to TRBJ2-7, with D possibly TRBD2 on 5 matching bases. Per germline, CDR1 SEHNR and CDR2 FQNEAQ (reference sequence). The V end lost 0 bases, the J end lost 5 bases, and 8 bases lay between the germline ends. The CDR3 has 13 residues. Written as DNA, the CDR3 is TGTGCCAGCAGCTTAGCGCTGGAGGACGAGCAGTACTTC. Its protein product is CASSLALEDEQYF. The entire variable domain, with the rest obtained from reference TRBV7-9 and TRBJ2-7, is as follows: DTGVSQNPRHKITKRGQNVTFRCDPISEHNRLYWYRQTLGQGPEFLTYFQNEAQLEKSRLLSDRFSAERPKGSFSTLEIQRTEQGDSAMYLCASSLALEDEQYFGPGTRLTVT.

This chain connects TRBV9 to TRBJ1-2, with TRBD1 matching 7 bases. Trimming removed 0 bases from V and 0 bases from J; junction bases left unmatched: 5. CDR1 SGDLS and CDR2 YYNGEE come from the germline V gene. The CDR3 loop spans 16 amino acids. CDR3 region: CASSVGPGTANYGYTF. The CDR3 DNA sequence: TGTGCCAGCAGCGTAGGGCCCGGGACAGCTAACTATGGCTACACCTTC.

This chain joins TRBV15 and TRBJ2-3, with 8 bases lining up with TRBD1. The CDR3 extends over 17 amino acids. CDR1 and CDR2 from the germline V gene are LNHNV and YYDKDF (reference sequence). V shed 2 bases and J 6 bases; nucleotides not matched to a gene: 13. CDR3 residues: CATSRPRGQGAHDTQYF. CDR3 DNA sequence: TGTGCCACCAGCAGACCCCGGGGGCAGGGGGCACATGATACGCAGTATTTT.

This chain links TRBV27 with TRBJ1-3; no reliable D call. Trimming took 5 bases from V and 0 from J, leaving 8 bases between them. Per the germline V gene, CDR1 is MNHEY and CDR2 is SMNVEV (reference sequence). The CDR3 extends over 14 amino acids. As DNA, the CDR3 is TGTGCCAGCAGTCCCGGAGGCTCTGGAAACACCATATATTTT. Amino acids: CASSPGGSGNTIYF.

The rearrangement links TRBV27 to TRBJ2-5; 9 nucleotides align to TRBD2. Germline values: CDR1 MNHEY, CDR2 SMNVEV (reference sequence). The CDR3 has 15 amino acids. The junction had 8 bases not matched to a gene; V was cut back by 5 bases and J by 4 bases. CDR3 residues: CASSSVSGSSETQYF. The DNA of the CDR3 is TGTGCCAGCAGTAGTGTTAGCGGGAGCTCAGAGACCCAGTACTTC.

The chain recombines TRBV4-1 with TRBJ2-7; 7 nucleotides line up with TRBD1. Per germline, CDR1 MGHRA and CDR2 YSYEKL. The V and J ends lost 1 base and 4 bases, in that order; junction bases with no gene match: 4. This CDR3 has 14 amino acids. CDR3 DNA: TGCGCCAGCAGCCAAGGCAAGGGGGCATACGAGCAGTACTTC. Its translation: CASSQGKGAYEQYF.

The genes are TRBV11-2 and TRBJ2-7; no clear D. The germline V gene has CDR1 SGHAT and CDR2 FQNNGV. The CDR3 totals 15 residues. V was pared by 5 bases and J by 0 bases, with 14 bases between. CDR3 DNA sequence: TGTGCCAGCAGCCAATACCGCGTAAGCTCCTACGAGCAGTACTTC. It codes for CASSQYRVSSYEQYF.

The rearrangement links TRBV15 to TRBJ2-3, with 8 bases aligning to TRBD1. In germline, CDR1 is LNHNV, CDR2 YYDKDF (reference sequence). The CDR3 loop spans 15 amino acids. Trimming at V came to 1 base and at J to 4 bases, leaving 4 bases not matched to a gene. CDR3 residues: CATSRVRQGPDTQYF. For the CDR3, the DNA is TGTGCCACCAGCAGAGTTCGACAGGGGCCAGATACGCAGTATTTT.

The gene calls are TRBV15 and TRBJ2-7; TRBD1 matches 7 bases. Germline V gene lookup returns CDR1 LNHNV and CDR2 YYDKDF (reference sequence). V dropped 6 bases and J dropped 3; count of bases not matched to a gene: 8. CDR3 length: 14 residues. This chain's CDR3 is CATRVPTGSYEQYF. The CDR3 DNA reads as TGTGCCACCAGGGTCCCGACAGGGAGCTACGAGCAGTACTTC.

V and J are TRBV28 and TRBJ2-1; D is possibly TRBD1 (5 bases). Looked up from germline, CDR1 is MDHEN and CDR2 is SYDVKM. This CDR3 spans 15 amino acids. The V end was cut by 10 bases, the J end by 6 bases, with 22 bases between. The CDR3 DNA reads TGTGCCACCAACCCTATAGGGGCGGATGCCAATGAGCAGTTCTTC. Translating gives CATNPIGADANEQFF.

The chain is built from TRBV5-1 and TRBJ1-5, with 8 nucleotides matching TRBD1. In germline, CDR1 is SGHRS, CDR2 YFSETQ. The CDR3 is 15 amino acids. V lost 5 bases, J lost 11 bases, and 15 bases stayed unmatched. As DNA, the CDR3 is TGCGCCAGCAGGCCGACAGGGGCAAGATCAGCGGCCCAGCATTTT. Translation: CASRPTGARSAAQHF.

The table lists this clone with a few counts. The J gene is TRBJ2-7, the V gene TRBV6-1; a weak D match, TRBD2 (6 bases). CDR3 length: 12 residues. Deletions cut 5 bases from V and 9 bases from J, with 14 bases between. The germline V gene encodes CDR1 MNHNS and CDR2 SASEGT. For the CDR3, the DNA is TGTGCCAGCAGTATCCTCCTCGGGGGGCAGTACTTC. Residues: CASSILLGGQYF.